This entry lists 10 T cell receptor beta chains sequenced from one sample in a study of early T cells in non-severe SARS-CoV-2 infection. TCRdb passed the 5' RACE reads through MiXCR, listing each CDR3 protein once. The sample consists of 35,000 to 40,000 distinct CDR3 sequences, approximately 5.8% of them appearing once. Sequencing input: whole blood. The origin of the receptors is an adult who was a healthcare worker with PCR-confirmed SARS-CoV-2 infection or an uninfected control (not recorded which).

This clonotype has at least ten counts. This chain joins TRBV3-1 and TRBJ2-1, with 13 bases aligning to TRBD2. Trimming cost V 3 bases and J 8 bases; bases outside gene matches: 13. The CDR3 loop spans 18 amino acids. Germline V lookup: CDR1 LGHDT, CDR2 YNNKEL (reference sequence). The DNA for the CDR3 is TGTGCCAGCAGCCAGACTAGCGGGAGGCCCATACCAGAGGATGAGCAGTTCTTC. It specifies CASSQTSGRPIPEDEQFF.

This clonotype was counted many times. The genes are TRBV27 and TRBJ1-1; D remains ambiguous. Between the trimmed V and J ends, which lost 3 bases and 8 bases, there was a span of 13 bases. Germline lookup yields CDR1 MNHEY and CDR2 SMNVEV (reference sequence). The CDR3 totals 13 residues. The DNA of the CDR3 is TGTGCCAGCAGTTTTGCAGGTCCGGAAGAAGCTTTCTTT. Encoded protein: CASSFAGPEEAFF.

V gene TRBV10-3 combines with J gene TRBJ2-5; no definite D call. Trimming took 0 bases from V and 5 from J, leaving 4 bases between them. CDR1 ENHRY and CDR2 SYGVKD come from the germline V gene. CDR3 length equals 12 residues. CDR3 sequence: CAISESVETQYF. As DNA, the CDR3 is TGTGCCATCAGTGAGTCTGTGGAGACCCAGTACTTC.

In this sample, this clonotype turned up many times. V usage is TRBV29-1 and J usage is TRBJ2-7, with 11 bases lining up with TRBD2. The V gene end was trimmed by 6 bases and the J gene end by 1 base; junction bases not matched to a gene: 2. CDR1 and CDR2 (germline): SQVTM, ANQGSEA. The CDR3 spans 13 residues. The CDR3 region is CSVLAGVSYEQYF. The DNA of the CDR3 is TGCAGCGTACTAGCGGGAGTTTCCTACGAGCAGTACTTC.

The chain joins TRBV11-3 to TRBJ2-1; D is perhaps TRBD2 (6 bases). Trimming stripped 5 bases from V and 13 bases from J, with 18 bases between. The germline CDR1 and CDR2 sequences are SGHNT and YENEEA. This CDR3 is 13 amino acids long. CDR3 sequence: CASSPEGRARQFF. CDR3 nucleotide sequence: TGTGCCAGCAGCCCGGAGGGTCGGGCTAGACAGTTCTTC.

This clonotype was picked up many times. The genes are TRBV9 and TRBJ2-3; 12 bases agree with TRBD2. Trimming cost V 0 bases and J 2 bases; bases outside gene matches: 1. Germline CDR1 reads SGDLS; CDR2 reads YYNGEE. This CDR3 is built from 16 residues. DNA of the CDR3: TGTGCCAGCAGCGTAGGACTAGCGGGGGACACAGATACGCAGTATTTT. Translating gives CASSVGLAGDTDTQYF.

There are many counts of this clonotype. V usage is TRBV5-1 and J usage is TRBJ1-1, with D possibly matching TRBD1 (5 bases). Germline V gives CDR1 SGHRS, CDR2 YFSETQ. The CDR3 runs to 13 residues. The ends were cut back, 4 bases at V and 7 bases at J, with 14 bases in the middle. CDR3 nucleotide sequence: TGCGCCAGCAGCCGAGGGGAGGGGCTTGAAGCTTTCTTT. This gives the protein CASSRGEGLEAFF.

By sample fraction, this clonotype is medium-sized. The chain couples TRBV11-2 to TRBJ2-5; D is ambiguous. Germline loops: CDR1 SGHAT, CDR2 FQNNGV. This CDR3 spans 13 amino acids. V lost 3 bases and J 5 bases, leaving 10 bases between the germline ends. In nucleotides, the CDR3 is TGTGCCAGCAGCTTTGAAACCCCGGAGACCCAGTACTTC. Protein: CASSFETPETQYF.

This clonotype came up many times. CDR3 protein: CATTSGTTSSYEQYF. The CDR3 DNA reads as TGTGCCACAACGTCCGGGACAACGAGCTCCTACGAGCAGTACTTC. V usage is TRBV15 and J usage is TRBJ2-7; D might be TRBD1 (6 bases). The CDR3 spans 15 residues. Deletions cut 9 bases from V and 0 bases from J, with 18 bases between. From germline, CDR1 is LNHNV and CDR2 YYDKDF (reference sequence).

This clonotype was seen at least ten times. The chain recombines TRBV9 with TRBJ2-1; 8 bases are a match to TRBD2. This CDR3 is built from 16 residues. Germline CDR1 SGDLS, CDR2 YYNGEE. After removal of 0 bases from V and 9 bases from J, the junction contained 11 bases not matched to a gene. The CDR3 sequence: CASSVDRSGSSFEQFF. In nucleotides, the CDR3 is TGTGCCAGCAGCGTAGATAGAAGCGGGAGCTCCTTTGAGCAGTTCTTC.